This TCR beta chain was sequenced for a study of T-cell reconstitution after alpha-beta-depleted transplantation in children (dated by TCRdb to about 2016). In terms of the full investigation: Using TCR repertoire profiling, the study followed T-cell immune reconstitution in a quantitative way in children after TCRalphabeta/CD19-depleted allogeneic hematopoietic cell transplantation. The investigation overall reported the following: In some patients, the high TCRbeta diversity seen at day 60 was put down to recipient T cells and intrathymic progenitors that had survived conditioning. Hyperexpanded clone frequencies declined over subsequent months; after one year, T-cell counts and TCRbeta diversity were mostly attributed to newly produced T cells. The apparently early recovery of alphabetaT-cell counts about two months after transplant reportedly depended on only several hundred rapidly expanded clones that came from non-depleted graft cells.

The CDR3 runs 17 residues from the cysteine to the phenylalanine. Of all the DNA, just the CDR3 is kept, 51 bases in frame from base 1. After removal of 5 bases from V and 3 bases from J, the junction retains 12 bases not matched to a gene. The germline V gene encodes CDR1 SEHNR and CDR2 FQNEAQ (reference sequence). Receptor libraries were prepared by PCR. Data came from an Illumina HiSeq 2500. TCR library preparation used molecular barcoding, with unique molecular identifiers applied to normalize quantification of the TCRbeta repertoire. TCRdb reanalyzed the raw reads on its own, using fastp at Q25 for trimming and MiXCR for clone calling, and kept in-frame beta chains. Each record represents a unique CDR3 protein, reported with the most common genes and DNA among its rows. The sample data list hundreds of thousands of distinct CDR3 sequences, and about a sixth of these were observed just once. The top ten hold 29% of the sample.

Details on this clonotype: Its specific antigen is unknown. No clone much larger than this one lies a single base away; base qualities are absent.

The sample's treatment or condition, from its label and the paper: allogeneic hematopoietic cell transplantation with graft depleted of TCRalphabeta T cells and CD19 B cells. The transplant recipients were children given TCRalphabeta/CD19-depleted allogeneic hematopoietic cell grafts. The TCR comes from a boy less than two years old who had a stem cell transplant for Wiskott-Aldrich syndrome, so the T cells may come from the graft donor. The chain links TRBV7-9 with TRBJ2-2, and 7 bases in between align with TRBD1. The sample in question was PBMCs, mostly from graft donor cells, obtained 360 days after TCRalphabeta/CD19-depleted stem cell transplant. Read as DNA, the sequence is TGTGCCAGCAGCAAAAAGGGGGCGACTACGGACACCGGGGAGCTGTTTTTT. Its protein product is CASSKKGATTDTGELFF.